Presented here are 6 T cell receptor beta chains from one specimen sequenced in a study of T cell responses to AZD1222 COVID-19 vaccine. The method was immunoSEQ multiplex PCR; TCRdb's version includes in-frame clones alone and lacks a portion of them. The data show about 180,000 clones, with around 94% seen just once and around 1.6% held by the top ten. The material sequenced was peripheral blood, taken 28 days after the second AZD1222 dose. The receptors come from an adult who received the AZD1222 COVID-19 vaccine.

The V and J genes are TRBV9 and TRBJ2-3, with D unresolved. CDR1 and CDR2 (germline): SGDLS, YYNGEE. V was shortened by 4 bases and J by 0 bases, with 9 bases between the two germline ends. The CDR3 spans 14 residues. CDR3 region: CASSPITSTDTQYF. Written as DNA, the CDR3 is TGTGCCAGCAGCCCGATAACTAGCACAGATACGCAGTATTTT.

This rearrangement joins TRBV7-3 to TRBJ2-1; 7 positions match TRBD2. Germline lookup yields CDR1 SGHTA and CDR2 FQGTGA. With 6 bases clipped from V and 0 bases from J, the junction kept 5 bases outside the gene matches. The CDR3 is made up of 15 amino acids. CDR3 coding DNA: TGTGCCAGCAGTTCTGGGACTATCTCCTACAATGAGCAGTTCTTC. Protein product: CASSSGTISYNEQFF.

The chain recombines TRBV19 with TRBJ2-3; perhaps TRBD1 as D (6 bases). Germline-derived CDR1 and CDR2 are LNHDA and SQIVND (reference sequence). V was clipped by 7 bases and J by 0 bases, with 8 bases between them. This CDR3 is built from 13 residues. The CDR3 sequence: CASKGDSTDTQYF. CDR3 in DNA: TGTGCCAGTAAGGGGGACAGCACAGATACGCAGTATTTT.

This rearrangement joins TRBV11-3 to TRBJ2-3; 12 nucleotides agree with TRBD2. This CDR3 region has 17 residues. The junction had 10 bases not matched to a gene; V was cut back by 7 bases and J by 2 bases. Germline CDR1 is SGHNT and CDR2 is YENEEA. The CDR3 region is CASIARTSGEDTDTQYF. The CDR3 coding sequence is TGTGCCAGCATAGCTAGGACTAGCGGGGAAGACACAGATACGCAGTATTTT.

The chain couples TRBV4-3 to TRBJ2-1; D may be TRBD2 (5 bases). Trimming removed 0 bases at V and 0 bases at J, with 9 bases between. Germline CDR1 LGHNA, CDR2 YSLEER. This CDR3 is 16 amino acids long. CDR3 DNA: TGCGCCAGCAGCCAAGACCCGGGGATCTCCTACAATGAGCAGTTCTTC. Translation: CASSQDPGISYNEQFF.

The V gene is TRBV7-9, the J gene TRBJ1-1; D uncertain. Germline CDR1 is SEHNR and CDR2 is FQNEAQ (reference sequence). Trimming took off 6 bases at V and 8 bases at J, with 19 bases between the two ends. CDR3 size: 14 residues. The CDR3 protein is CASSSGPKSHEAFF. The CDR3 nucleotides read TGTGCCAGCAGTTCCGGGCCAAAATCGCACGAAGCTTTCTTT.